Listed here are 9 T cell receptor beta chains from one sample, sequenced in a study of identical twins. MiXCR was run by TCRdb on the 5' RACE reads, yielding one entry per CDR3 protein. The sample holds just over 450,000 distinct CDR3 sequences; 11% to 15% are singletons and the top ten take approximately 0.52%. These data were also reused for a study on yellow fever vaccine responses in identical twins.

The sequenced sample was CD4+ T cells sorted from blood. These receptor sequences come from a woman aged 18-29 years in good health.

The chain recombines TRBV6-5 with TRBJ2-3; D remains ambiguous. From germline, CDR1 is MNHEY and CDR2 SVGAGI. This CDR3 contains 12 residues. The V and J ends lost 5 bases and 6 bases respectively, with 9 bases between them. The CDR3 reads CASSPMGDTQYF. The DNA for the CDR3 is TGTGCCAGCAGTCCCATGGGGGATACGCAGTATTTT.

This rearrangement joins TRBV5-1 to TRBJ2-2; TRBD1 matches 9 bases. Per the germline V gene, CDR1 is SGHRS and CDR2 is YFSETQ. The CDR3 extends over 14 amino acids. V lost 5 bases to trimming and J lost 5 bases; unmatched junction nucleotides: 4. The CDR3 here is CASRPGTGTGELFF. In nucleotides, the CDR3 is TGCGCCAGCAGGCCCGGGACAGGGACCGGGGAGCTGTTTTTT. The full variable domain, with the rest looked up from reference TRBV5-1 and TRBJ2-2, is KAGVTQTPRYLIKTRGQQVTLSCSPISGHRSVSWYQQTPGQGLQFLFEYFSETQRNKGNFPGRFSGRQFSNSRSEMNVSTLELGDSALYLCASRPGTGTGELFFGEGSRLTVL.

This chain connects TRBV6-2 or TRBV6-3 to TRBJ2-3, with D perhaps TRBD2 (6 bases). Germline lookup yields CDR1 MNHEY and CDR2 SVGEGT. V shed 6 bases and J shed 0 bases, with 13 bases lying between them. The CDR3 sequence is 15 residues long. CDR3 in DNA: TGTGCCAGCAGGCCACCGGGACTCAGCACAGATACGCAGTATTTT. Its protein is CASRPPGLSTDTQYF.

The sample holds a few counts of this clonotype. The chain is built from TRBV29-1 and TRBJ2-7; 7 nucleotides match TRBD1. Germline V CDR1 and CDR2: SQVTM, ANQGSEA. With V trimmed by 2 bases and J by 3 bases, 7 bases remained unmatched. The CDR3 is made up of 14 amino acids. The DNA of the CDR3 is TGCAGCGTTGAAACGACGGACAGGAGCTACGAGCAGTACTTC. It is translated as CSVETTDRSYEQYF.

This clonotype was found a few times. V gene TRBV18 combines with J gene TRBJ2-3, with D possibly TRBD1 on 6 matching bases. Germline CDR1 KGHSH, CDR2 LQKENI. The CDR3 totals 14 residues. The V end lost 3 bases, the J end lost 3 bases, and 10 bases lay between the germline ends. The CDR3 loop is CASSPQQGTDTQYF. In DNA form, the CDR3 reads TGTGCCAGCTCACCCCAACAGGGTACAGATACGCAGTATTTT.

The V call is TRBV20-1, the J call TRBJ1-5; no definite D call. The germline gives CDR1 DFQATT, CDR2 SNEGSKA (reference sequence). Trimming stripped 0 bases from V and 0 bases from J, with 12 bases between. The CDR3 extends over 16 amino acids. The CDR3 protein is CSARDDVFYSNQPQHF. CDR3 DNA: TGCAGTGCTAGAGATGATGTGTTCTATAGCAATCAGCCCCAGCATTTT.

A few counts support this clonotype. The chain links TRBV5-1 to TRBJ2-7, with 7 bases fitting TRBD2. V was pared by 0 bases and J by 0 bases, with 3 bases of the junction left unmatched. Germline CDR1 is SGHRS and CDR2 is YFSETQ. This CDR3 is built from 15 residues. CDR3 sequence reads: CASSLDGGDSYEQYF. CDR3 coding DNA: TGCGCCAGCAGCTTGGATGGGGGGGACTCCTACGAGCAGTACTTC.

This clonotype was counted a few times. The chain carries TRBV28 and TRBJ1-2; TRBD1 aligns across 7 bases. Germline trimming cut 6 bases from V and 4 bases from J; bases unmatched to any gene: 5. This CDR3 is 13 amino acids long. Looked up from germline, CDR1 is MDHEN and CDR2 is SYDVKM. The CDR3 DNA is TGTGCCAGCAGAACAGGGGATGGCTATGGCTACACCTTC. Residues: CASRTGDGYGYTF.

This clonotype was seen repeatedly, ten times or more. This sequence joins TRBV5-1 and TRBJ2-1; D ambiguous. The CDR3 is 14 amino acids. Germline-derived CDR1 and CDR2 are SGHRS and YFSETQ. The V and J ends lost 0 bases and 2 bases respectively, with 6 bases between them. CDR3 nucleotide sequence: TGCGCCAGCAGCTTGGAGTTCACCTACAATGAGCAGTTCTTC. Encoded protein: CASSLEFTYNEQFF. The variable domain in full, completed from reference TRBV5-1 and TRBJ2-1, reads KAGVTQTPRYLIKTRGQQVTLSCSPISGHRSVSWYQQTPGQGLQFLFEYFSETQRNKGNFPGRFSGRQFSNSRSEMNVSTLELGDSALYLCASSLEFTYNEQFFGPGTRLTVL.